These 20 T cell receptor beta chains share one sample of origin, sequenced in a study of blood T cell repertoires in COVID-19. Assay used: immunoSEQ multiplex PCR; TCRdb lists only in-frame clones, some missing. The sample consists of approximately 230,000 clones, about 80% of them appearing once. Input material: peripheral blood. The source of these receptors is a man older than 75 with acute or convalescent COVID-19.

The chain carries TRBV10-1 and TRBJ1-3; D might be TRBD1 (6 bases). Trimming stripped 3 bases from V and 0 bases from J, with 9 bases between. This CDR3 region has 15 residues. Germline V gene data show CDR1 as WNHNN and CDR2 as SYGVQD (reference sequence). CDR3: CASSEQGYSGNTIYF. DNA of the CDR3: TGCGCCAGCAGTGAACAGGGCTACTCTGGAAACACCATATATTTT.

This chain connects TRBV6-1 to TRBJ2-7; TRBD2 might be the D (7 bases). This CDR3 is built from 15 residues. V was shortened by 2 bases and J by 4 bases, with 15 bases between the two germline ends. Germline CDR1 reads MNHNS; CDR2 reads SASEGT. The chain's CDR3 is CASSEWGRGSYEQYF. DNA of the CDR3: TGTGCCAGCAGTGAATGGGGGCGGGGGTCGTACGAGCAGTACTTC.

The V gene is TRBV3-1 (or the pseudogene TRBV3-2), the J gene TRBJ1-2, with 8 bases identical to TRBD1. V shed 4 bases, J shed 8 bases, and the junction held 6 bases outside the gene matches. The germline CDR1 and CDR2 sequences are LGHDT and YNNKEL (reference sequence). CDR3 length: 13 amino acids. The chain's CDR3 is CASSPSQGEGYTF. Here the CDR3 DNA reads TGTGCCAGCAGCCCTTCACAGGGGGAGGGCTACACCTTC.

CDR3 residues: CASLTGSRPPLHF. The CDR3 DNA reads TGTGCCAGCCTAACAGGTTCAAGACCACCCCTCCACTTT. The gene calls are TRBV28 and TRBJ1-6, with D perhaps matching TRBD1 (5 bases). Trimming shortened V by 8 bases and J by 11 bases, and 16 bases separated the two germline ends. Germline-derived CDR1 and CDR2 are MDHEN and SYDVKM. The CDR3 consists of 13 residues.

The V and J genes are TRBV28 and TRBJ1-2; tentatively, D is TRBD1 (5 bases). This CDR3 region has 12 residues. Germline V gives CDR1 MDHEN, CDR2 SYDVKM. Deletions cut 7 bases from V and 8 bases from J, with 14 bases between. CDR3 bases: TGTGCCAGCAAGTCGGGGGTCCGGGGCTACACCTTC. It yields the protein CASKSGVRGYTF.

A word on this clone: Other DNA sequences in the sample encode the same CDR3. The rearrangement joins TRBV19 to TRBJ1-2; 10 bases line up with TRBD1. Germline V CDR1 and CDR2: LNHDA, SQIVND (reference sequence). V shed 5 bases, J shed 6 bases, and the junction held 9 bases outside the gene matches. CDR3 length: 15 amino acids. The CDR3, as DNA: TGTGCCAGTAGTGCCCCGGGACAGGGGAGGGATGGCTACACCTTC. Protein: CASSAPGQGRDGYTF. Looking up the rest from reference TRBV19 and TRBJ1-2 gives the full variable domain: DGGITQSPKYLFRKEGQNVTLSCEQNLNHDAMYWYRQDPGQGLRLIYYSQIVNDFQKGDIAEGYSVSREKKESFPLTVTSAQKNPTAFYLCASSAPGQGRDGYTFGSGTRLTVV.

The CDR3 nucleotides read TGTGCCAGTAGTGCGCAGGTTTCATACGAGCAGTACTTC. Translating it yields CASSAQVSYEQYF. The rearrangement uses TRBV19 and TRBJ2-7, with D unresolved. The CDR3 extends over 13 amino acids. Germline V gene data show CDR1 as LNHDA and CDR2 as SQIVND (reference sequence). Deletions cut 5 bases from V and 4 bases from J, with 12 bases between.

The chain recombines TRBV6-5 with TRBJ1-1; D ambiguous. The CDR3 has 14 residues. V was clipped by 5 bases and J by 5 bases, with 15 bases between them. CDR1 is MNHEY, CDR2 SVGAGI, per germline. The CDR3: CASSPRRGRTEAFF. CDR3 DNA: TGTGCCAGCAGTCCCCGGCGGGGTAGGACTGAAGCTTTCTTT.

This chain links TRBV5-4 with TRBJ2-7; TRBD2 agrees at 9 bases. The V gene end was trimmed by 0 bases and the J gene end by 3 bases; junction bases not matched to a gene: 4. Germline lookup yields CDR1 SGHNT and CDR2 YYREEE (reference sequence). The CDR3 loop spans 15 amino acids. The DNA of the CDR3 is TGTGCCAGCAGCTTGGAAGGACTAGCGTTCTACGAGCAGTACTTC. Its protein product is CASSLEGLAFYEQYF.

The chain links TRBV11-2 to TRBJ2-7, with TRBD2 matching 11 bases. Germline CDR1 is SGHAT and CDR2 is FQNNGV. This CDR3 comprises 15 residues. Germline trimming cut 7 bases from V and 7 bases from J; bases unmatched to any gene: 12. The CDR3 nucleotides are TGTGCCAGCACCCCGACTAGCGGGAAATCGGGGGAGCAGTACTTC. It is translated as CASTPTSGKSGEQYF.

This clone has just one count. This chain links TRBV3-1 (or the pseudogene TRBV3-2) with TRBJ2-1; 9 nucleotides line up with TRBD1. The J segment lost 3 bases and the V segment lost 0 bases, leaving 12 bases of the junction unmatched. The CDR3 has 19 amino acids. The germline gives CDR1 LGHDT, CDR2 YNNKEL (reference sequence). The CDR3 loop reads CASSQDPGQGVSVYNEQFF. CDR3 DNA sequence: TGTGCCAGCAGCCAAGATCCGGGACAGGGTGTATCGGTCTACAATGAGCAGTTCTTC.

This clone was detected only once. This chain links TRBV18 with TRBJ2-4, with TRBD1 matching over 7 bases. The CDR3 runs to 16 residues. Trimming took 3 bases from V and 1 from J; bases not matched to a gene: 6. Germline CDR1 reads KGHSH; CDR2 reads LQKENI. The DNA for the CDR3 is TGTGCCAGCTCACCCGAGAGGGGGCAGGCCAAAAACATTCAGTACTTC. It translates to CASSPERGQAKNIQYF.

This chain uses TRBV7-9 with TRBJ1-2, with unresolved D. CDR1 and CDR2 from the germline V gene are SEHNR and FQNEAQ (reference sequence). The germline V and J ends were trimmed by 3 bases and 0 bases, with 11 bases remaining between them. This CDR3 contains 15 residues. The DNA for the CDR3 is TGTGCCAGCAGCTTTGGTAATCGGGCTAACTATGGCTACACCTTC. It yields the protein CASSFGNRANYGYTF.

The rearrangement joins TRBV10-3 to TRBJ2-3, with TRBD2 identical over 11 bases. CDR1 and CDR2 (germline): ENHRY, SYGVKD. The CDR3 runs to 16 residues. The trim removed 8 bases at V and 2 bases at J, leaving 9 bases unmatched. In DNA, the CDR3 is TGTGCCATCGGGGGGACTAGCGGAGTCCCCACAGATACGCAGTATTTT. Translated, it gives CAIGGTSGVPTDTQYF.

The CDR3 spells CATSNAGTGGEKLFF. In DNA form, the CDR3 reads TGTGCCACCAGCAACGCCGGGACAGGGGGTGAAAAACTGTTTTTT. The chain carries TRBV24-1 and TRBJ1-4; 11 nucleotides line up with TRBD1. Looked up from germline, CDR1 is KGHDR and CDR2 is SFDVKD. V trimming: 7 bases; J trimming: 7 bases; junction bases outside the gene matches: 7. The CDR3 consists of 15 residues.

The rearrangement joins TRBV5-6 to TRBJ2-1; 8 bases align to TRBD1. The CDR3 is 15 residues long. CDR1 and CDR2 (germline): SGHDT, YYEEEE. The trim removed 4 bases at V and 4 bases at J, leaving 7 bases unmatched. The CDR3 sequence is CASSLYRDRYNEQFF. Here the CDR3 DNA reads TGTGCCAGCAGCCTATACCGGGACAGGTACAATGAGCAGTTCTTC.

This clone was seen a handful of times. The rearrangement uses TRBV2 and TRBJ2-4, with D tentatively TRBD1 (6 bases). This CDR3 spans 15 amino acids. V lost 7 bases and J 6 bases, leaving 19 bases between the germline ends. CDR1 and CDR2 from the germline V gene are SNHLY and FYNNEI. CDR3 sequence: CASIGLTGRRNIQYF. The CDR3 DNA reads as TGTGCCAGCATCGGCCTCACAGGGCGTAGAAACATTCAGTACTTC.

This chain uses TRBV24-1 with TRBJ2-5; possible D gene TRBD2, 6 bases. Germline V gene sequence: CDR1 KGHDR, CDR2 SFDVKD. The CDR3 consists of 16 residues. V was pared by 4 bases and J by 4 bases, with 18 bases between. CDR3 coding DNA: TGTGCCACCAGTGAGCTCGGGCGGGGCCGGGGAGAGACCCAGTACTTC. It specifies CATSELGRGRGETQYF.

V and J are TRBV5-4 and TRBJ2-3, with D possibly TRBD2 on 6 matching bases. Germline V CDR1 and CDR2: SGHNT, YYREEE (reference sequence). V lost 10 bases and J lost 5, with 14 bases in between. This CDR3 spans 12 amino acids. CDR3 bases: TGTGCCGGGGGGACTTCGGGAGATACGCAGTATTTT. It translates to CAGGTSGDTQYF.

Of note for this clone: One end of the junction is discordant with germline, which a read error may explain. The rearrangement joins TRBV7-2 to TRBJ1-5; D gene ambiguous. Looked up from germline, CDR1 is SGHTA and CDR2 is FQGNSA. CDR3 size: 13 residues. The DNA for the CDR3 is TGTGCCAGCAGCCCCCCTGGCAATCAACCCCAGCATTTT. Translation gives CASSPPGNQPQHF.